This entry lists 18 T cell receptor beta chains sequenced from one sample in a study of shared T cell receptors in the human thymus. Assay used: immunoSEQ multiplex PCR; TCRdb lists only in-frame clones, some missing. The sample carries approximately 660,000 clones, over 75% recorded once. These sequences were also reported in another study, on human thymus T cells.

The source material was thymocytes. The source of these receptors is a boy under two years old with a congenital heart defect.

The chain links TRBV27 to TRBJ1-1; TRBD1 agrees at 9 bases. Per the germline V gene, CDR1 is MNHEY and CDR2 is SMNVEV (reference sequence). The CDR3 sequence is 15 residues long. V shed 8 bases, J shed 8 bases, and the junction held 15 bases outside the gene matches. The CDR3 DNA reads TGTGCCAGCCTCCCCGAACAGGGGGCCCCAATCGAAGCTTTCTTT. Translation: CASLPEQGAPIEAFF.

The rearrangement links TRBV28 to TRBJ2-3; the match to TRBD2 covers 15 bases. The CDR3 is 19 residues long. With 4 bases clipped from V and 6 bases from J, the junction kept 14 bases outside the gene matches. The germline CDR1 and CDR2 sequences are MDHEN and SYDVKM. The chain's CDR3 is CASSSPGTSGRLKEDTQYF. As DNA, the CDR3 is TGTGCCAGCAGTTCACCCGGGACTAGCGGGAGGCTGAAAGAGGATACGCAGTATTTT.

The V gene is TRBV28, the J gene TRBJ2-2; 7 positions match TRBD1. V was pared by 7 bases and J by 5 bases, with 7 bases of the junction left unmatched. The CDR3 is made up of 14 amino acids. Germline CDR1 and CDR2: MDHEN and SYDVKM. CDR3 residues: CASKERGLTGELFF. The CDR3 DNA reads TGTGCCAGCAAGGAAAGGGGGCTTACCGGGGAGCTGTTTTTT. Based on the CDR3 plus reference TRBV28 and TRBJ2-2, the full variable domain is DVKVTQSSRYLVKRTGEKVFLECVQDMDHENMFWYRQDPGLGLRLIYFSYDVKMKEKGDIPEGYSVSREKKERFSLILESASTNQTSMYLCASKERGLTGELFFGEGSRLTVL.

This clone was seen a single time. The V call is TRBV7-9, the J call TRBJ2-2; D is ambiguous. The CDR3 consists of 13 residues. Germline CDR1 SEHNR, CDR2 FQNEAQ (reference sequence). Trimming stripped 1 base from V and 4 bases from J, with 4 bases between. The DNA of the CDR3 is TGTGCCAGCAGCTTAGGCGGCACCGGGGAGCTGTTTTTT. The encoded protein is CASSLGGTGELFF.

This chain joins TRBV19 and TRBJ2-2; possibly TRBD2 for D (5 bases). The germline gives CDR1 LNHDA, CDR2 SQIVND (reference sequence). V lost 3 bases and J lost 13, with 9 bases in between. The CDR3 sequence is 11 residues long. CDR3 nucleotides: TGTGCCAGTAGTATGACCGGAGGGCTGTTTTTT. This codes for CASSMTGGLFF.

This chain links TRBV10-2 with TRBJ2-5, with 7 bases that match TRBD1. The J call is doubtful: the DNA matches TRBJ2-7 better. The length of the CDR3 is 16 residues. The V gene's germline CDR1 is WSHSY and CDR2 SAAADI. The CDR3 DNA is TGCGCCAGCAGTGCGCTCCGGGACAGCAGTCAGTGCGAGCAGTACTTC. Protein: CASSALRDSSQCEQYF.

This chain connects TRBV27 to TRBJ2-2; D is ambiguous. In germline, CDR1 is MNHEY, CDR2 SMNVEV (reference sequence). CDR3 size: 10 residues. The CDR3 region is CVPNTGELFF. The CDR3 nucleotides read TGTGTCCCTAATACCGGGGAGCTGTTTTTT.

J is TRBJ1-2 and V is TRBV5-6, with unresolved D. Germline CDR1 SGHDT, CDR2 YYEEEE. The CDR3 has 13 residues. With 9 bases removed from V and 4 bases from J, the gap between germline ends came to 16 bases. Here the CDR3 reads CATTLTPPYGYTF. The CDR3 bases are TGTGCCACCACGTTGACACCTCCCTATGGCTACACCTTC.

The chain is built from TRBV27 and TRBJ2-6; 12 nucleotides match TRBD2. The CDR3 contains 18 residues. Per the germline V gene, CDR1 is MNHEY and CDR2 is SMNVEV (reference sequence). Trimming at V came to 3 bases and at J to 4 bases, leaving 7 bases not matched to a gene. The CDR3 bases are TGTGCCAGCAGTTTTTCCCTAGCGGGAGGGCCAGGGGCCAACGTCCTGACTTTC. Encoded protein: CASSFSLAGGPGANVLTF.

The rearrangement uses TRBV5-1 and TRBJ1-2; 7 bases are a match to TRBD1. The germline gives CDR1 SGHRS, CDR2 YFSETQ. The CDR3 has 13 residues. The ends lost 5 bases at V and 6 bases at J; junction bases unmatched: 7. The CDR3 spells CASRMSGGNGYTF. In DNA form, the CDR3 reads TGCGCCAGCAGGATGTCAGGGGGGAATGGCTACACCTTC.

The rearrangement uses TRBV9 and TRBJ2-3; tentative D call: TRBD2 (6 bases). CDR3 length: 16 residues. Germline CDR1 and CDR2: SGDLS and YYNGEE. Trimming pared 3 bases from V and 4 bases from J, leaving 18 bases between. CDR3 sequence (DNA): TGTGCCAGCAGCGGGCCGGCGGGAAATAGGTCAGATACGCAGTATTTT. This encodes CASSGPAGNRSDTQYF.

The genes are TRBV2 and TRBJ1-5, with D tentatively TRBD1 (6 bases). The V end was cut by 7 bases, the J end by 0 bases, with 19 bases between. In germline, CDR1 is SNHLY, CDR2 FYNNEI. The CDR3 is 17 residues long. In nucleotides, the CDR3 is TGTGCCAGCACTGCGTCGGGGGGCACGTATAGCAATCAGCCCCAGCATTTT. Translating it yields CASTASGGTYSNQPQHF.

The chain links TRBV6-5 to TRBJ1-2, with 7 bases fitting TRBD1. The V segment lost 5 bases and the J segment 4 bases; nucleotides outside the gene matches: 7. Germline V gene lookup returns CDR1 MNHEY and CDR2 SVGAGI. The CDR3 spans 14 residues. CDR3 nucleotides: TGTGCCAGCAGTCCCATACAGGGGCCCTATGGCTACACCTTC. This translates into CASSPIQGPYGYTF.

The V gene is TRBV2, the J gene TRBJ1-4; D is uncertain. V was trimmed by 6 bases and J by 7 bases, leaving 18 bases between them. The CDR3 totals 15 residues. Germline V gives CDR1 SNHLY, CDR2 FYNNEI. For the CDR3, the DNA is TGTGCCAGCAGACCACCTCCGGGGTTCGGTGAAAAACTGTTTTTT. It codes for CASRPPPGFGEKLFF. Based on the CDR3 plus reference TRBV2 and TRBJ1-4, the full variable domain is EPEVTQTPSHQVTQMGQEVILRCVPISNHLYFYWYRQILGQKVEFLVSFYNNEISEKSEIFDDQFSVERPDGSNFTLKIRSTKLEDSAMYFCASRPPPGFGEKLFFGSGTQLSVL.

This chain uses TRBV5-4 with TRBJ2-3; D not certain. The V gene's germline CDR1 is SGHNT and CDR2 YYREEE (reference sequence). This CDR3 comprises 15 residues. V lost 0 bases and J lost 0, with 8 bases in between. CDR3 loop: CASSLGGFSTDTQYF. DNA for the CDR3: TGTGCCAGCAGCTTGGGAGGTTTTAGCACAGATACGCAGTATTTT. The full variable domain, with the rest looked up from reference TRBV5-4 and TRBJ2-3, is ETGVTQSPTHLIKTRGQQVTLRCSSQSGHNTVSWYQQALGQGPQFIFQYYREEENGRGNFPPRFSGLQFPNYSSELNVNALELDDSALYLCASSLGGFSTDTQYFGPGTRLTVL.

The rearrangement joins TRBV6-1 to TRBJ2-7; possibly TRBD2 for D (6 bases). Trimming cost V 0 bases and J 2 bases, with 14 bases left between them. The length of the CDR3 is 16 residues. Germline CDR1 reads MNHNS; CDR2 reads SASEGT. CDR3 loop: CASSEARGSDPYEQYF. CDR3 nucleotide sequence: TGTGCCAGCAGTGAAGCGCGGGGCAGTGACCCCTACGAGCAGTACTTC.

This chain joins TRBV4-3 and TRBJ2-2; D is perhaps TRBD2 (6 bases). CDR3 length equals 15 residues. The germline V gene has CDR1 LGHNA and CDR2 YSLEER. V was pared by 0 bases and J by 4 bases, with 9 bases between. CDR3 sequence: CASSQESGSTGELFF. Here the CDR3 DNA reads TGCGCCAGCAGCCAAGAATCCGGGAGCACCGGGGAGCTGTTTTTT.

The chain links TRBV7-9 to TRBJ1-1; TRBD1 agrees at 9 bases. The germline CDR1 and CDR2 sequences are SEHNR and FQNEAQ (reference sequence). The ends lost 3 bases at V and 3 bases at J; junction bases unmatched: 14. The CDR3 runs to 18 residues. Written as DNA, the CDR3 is TGTGCCAGCAGCTTCATGGCTACAGGGGGCCATGGGTACACTGAAGCTTTCTTT. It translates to CASSFMATGGHGYTEAFF.